The clone carrying this T cell receptor beta chain occurred once. The Seattle site enrolled patients during active infection and followed them longitudinally. The data stem from a study of blood T cell repertoires in COVID-19. Study information: The samples span acute and convalescent COVID-19 from the United States, Italy and Spain. Sources were T cells, B-cell-depleted T cells, or PBMCs; the material itself was cDNA or gDNA.

Original processing notes: Cell counts per sample came from amplifying reference gene primers. Profiling relied on immunoSEQ multiplex PCR, and the TCRdb table lists in-frame clones only, not all of them. That table furnishes V, J and clone size, whereas the DNA furnished D and trimming. The sample lists 200,000 to 250,000 clones, 82% occurring once. The clonotype comes from a woman aged 70-85 years with COVID-19, enrolled during active disease. The sequenced material came from peripheral blood.

CDR3 sequence (DNA): TGTGCCAGCAGCCAGGGGTTAAGAGGACTAGCGGGACTGGGGACCCAGTACTTC. Translated, it gives CASSQGLRGLAGLGTQYF. This chain links TRBV3-1 (or the pseudogene TRBV3-2) with TRBJ2-5; 12 bases agree with TRBD2. CDR3 length: 18 residues. V lost 3 bases, J lost 7 bases, and 15 bases stayed unmatched. Germline-derived CDR1 and CDR2 are LGHDT and YNNKEL (reference sequence).